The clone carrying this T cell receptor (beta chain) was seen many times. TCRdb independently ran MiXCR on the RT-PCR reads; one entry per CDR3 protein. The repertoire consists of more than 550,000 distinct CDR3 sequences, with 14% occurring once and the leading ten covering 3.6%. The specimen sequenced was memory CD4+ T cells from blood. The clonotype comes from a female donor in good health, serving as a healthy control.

The CDR3, as DNA: TGCAGCGTTACCGGGACAGGGTCCTACGAGCAGTACTTC. Encoded protein: CSVTGTGSYEQYF. The chain recombines TRBV29-1 with TRBJ2-7; TRBD1 matches 9 bases. The V and J ends lost 5 bases and 1 base, in that order; junction bases with no gene match: 3. This CDR3 has 13 residues. Germline values: CDR1 SQVTM, CDR2 ANQGSEA.